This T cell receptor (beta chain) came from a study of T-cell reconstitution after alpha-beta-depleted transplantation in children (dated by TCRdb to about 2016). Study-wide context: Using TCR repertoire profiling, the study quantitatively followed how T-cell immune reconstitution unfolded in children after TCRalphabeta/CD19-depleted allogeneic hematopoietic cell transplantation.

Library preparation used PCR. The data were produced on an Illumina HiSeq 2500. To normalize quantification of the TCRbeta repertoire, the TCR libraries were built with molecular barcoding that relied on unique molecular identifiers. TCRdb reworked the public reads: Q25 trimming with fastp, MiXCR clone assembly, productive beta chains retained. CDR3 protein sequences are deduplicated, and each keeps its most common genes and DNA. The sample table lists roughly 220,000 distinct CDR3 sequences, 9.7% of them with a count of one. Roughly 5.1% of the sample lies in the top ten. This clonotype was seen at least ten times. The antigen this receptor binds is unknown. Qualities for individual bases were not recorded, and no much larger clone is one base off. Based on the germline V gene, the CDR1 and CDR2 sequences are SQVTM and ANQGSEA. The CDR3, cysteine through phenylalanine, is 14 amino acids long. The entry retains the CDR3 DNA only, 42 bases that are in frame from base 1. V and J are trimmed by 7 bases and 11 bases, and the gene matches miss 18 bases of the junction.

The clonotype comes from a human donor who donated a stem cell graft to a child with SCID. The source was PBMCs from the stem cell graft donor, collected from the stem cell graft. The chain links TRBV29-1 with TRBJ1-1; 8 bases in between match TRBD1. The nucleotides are TGCAGCGCGTCCTCCGGGACAGGAGTCGGTGGGGCTTTCTTT. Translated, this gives CSASSGTGVGGAFF.